This is a list of T cell receptor beta chains from one sample in a study of CD8+ T cells in alopecia areata. Sequencing used immunoSEQ multiplex PCR; TCRdb keeps in-frame clones, though not all of them. The table lists about 130,000 clones, more than 40% of them singletons. The sample here was CD8+ T cells sorted from blood, taken at week 0. These receptors came from a human donor with alopecia areata. Both conserved end residues are part of each CDR3. The D gene is left open where the match is weak. Some rows mark clone size as missing; the rest say once, few, many or name a class of expanded clone.

clone size: few
J gene: TRBJ2-1
V gene: TRBV5-1
D gene: TRBD2
CDR3 protein: CASSFTTGGPYNEQFF
CDR3 DNA: TGCGCCAGCAGCTTTACTACGGGGGGACCCTACAATGAGCAGTTCTTC

clone size: NA
J gene: TRBJ2-6
V gene: TRBV6-5
D gene: NA
CDR3 protein: CASRLSTGANVLTF
CDR3 DNA: TGTGCCAGCAGGCTGTCAACTGGGGCCAACGTCCTGACTTTC

clone size: once
J gene: TRBJ1-2
V gene: TRBV4-1
D gene: NA
CDR3 protein: CASSQEGFNYGYTF
CDR3 DNA: TGCGCCAGCAGCCAAGAAGGTTTTAACTATGGCTACACCTTC

clone size: NA
J gene: TRBJ1-4
V gene: TRBV29-1
D gene: NA
CDR3 protein: CSVEDSTNEKLFF
CDR3 DNA: TGCAGCGTTGAGGACAGCACTAATGAAAAACTGTTTTTT

clone size: NA
J gene: TRBJ1-1
V gene: TRBV29-1
D gene: NA
CDR3 protein: CSVEAGGTEAFF
CDR3 DNA: TGCAGCGTTGAGGCGGGTGGAACTGAAGCTTTCTTT

clone size: NA
J gene: TRBJ2-7
V gene: TRBV2
D gene: NA
CDR3 protein: CASSGLISGYEQYF
CDR3 DNA: TGTGCCAGCAGTGGTTTGATTTCCGGCTACGAGCAGTACTTC

clone size: NA
J gene: TRBJ2-2
V gene: TRBV11-2
D gene: TRBD1
CDR3 protein: CASSLQRGRTGELFF
CDR3 DNA: TGTGCCAGCAGCTTACAAAGGGGGCGGACCGGGGAGCTGTTTTTT

clone size: few
J gene: TRBJ2-7
V gene: TRBV6-1
D gene: TRBD1
CDR3 protein: CASSEALGGHEQYF
CDR3 DNA: TGTGCCAGCAGTGAAGCGTTAGGGGGCCACGAGCAGTACTTC

clone size: NA
J gene: TRBJ2-2
V gene: TRBV29-1
D gene: TRBD1
CDR3 protein: CSVDQGAGELFF
CDR3 DNA: TGCAGCGTTGATCAGGGGGCCGGGGAGCTGTTTTTT

clone size: NA
J gene: TRBJ2-1
V gene: TRBV11-2
D gene: TRBD1
CDR3 protein: CASAGTGSYNEQFF
CDR3 DNA: TGTGCCAGCGCAGGGACAGGGTCCTACAATGAGCAGTTCTTC

clone size: NA
J gene: TRBJ2-1
V gene: TRBV29-1
D gene: NA
CDR3 protein: CSVEGSSTTLREFF
CDR3 DNA: TGCAGCGTTGAGGGCAGCTCTACCACTTTAAGGGAGTTCTTC

clone size: NA
J gene: TRBJ2-1
V gene: TRBV5-1
D gene: NA
CDR3 protein: CASSARVGEQFF
CDR3 DNA: TGCGCCAGCAGCGCCAGGGTTGGTGAGCAGTTCTTC

clone size: few
J gene: TRBJ2-2
V gene: TRBV30
D gene: NA
CDR3 protein: CAWSVGALNTGELFF
CDR3 DNA: TGTGCCTGGAGTGTAGGGGCGCTGAACACCGGGGAGCTGTTTTTT

clone size: NA
J gene: TRBJ2-1
V gene: TRBV6-5
D gene: NA
CDR3 protein: CASSDGYNEQFF
CDR3 DNA: TGTGCCAGCAGTGATGGCTACAATGAGCAGTTCTTC

clone size: NA
J gene: TRBJ1-2
V gene: TRBV30
D gene: NA
CDR3 protein: CAWSPPGAAYGYTF
CDR3 DNA: TGTGCCTGGAGTCCGCCAGGGGCGGCCTATGGCTACACCTTC

clone size: once
J gene: TRBJ2-3
V gene: TRBV5-1
D gene: NA
CDR3 protein: CASKPRQETDTQYF
CDR3 DNA: TGCGCCAGCAAGCCCAGGCAGGAGACAGATACGCAGTATTTT

clone size: NA
J gene: TRBJ2-2
V gene: TRBV4-1
D gene: NA
CDR3 protein: CASSQDTGELFF
CDR3 DNA: TGCGCCAGCAGCCAGGACACCGGGGAGCTGTTTTTT

clone size: NA
J gene: TRBJ2-7
V gene: TRBV18
D gene: NA
CDR3 protein: CASSPRGRGEQYF
CDR3 DNA: TGTGCCAGCTCACCGCGTGGGAGAGGCGAGCAGTACTTC

clone size: few
J gene: TRBJ2-3
V gene: TRBV5-6
D gene: NA
CDR3 protein: CASSLVVSWGADTQYF
CDR3 DNA: TGTGCCAGCAGCTTGGTGGTTAGCTGGGGGGCAGATACGCAGTATTTT

clone size: NA
J gene: TRBJ2-3
V gene: TRBV4-1
D gene: NA
CDR3 protein: CASSQDPTGILSTDTQYF
CDR3 DNA: TGCGCCAGCAGCCAAGATCCCACAGGAATACTTAGCACAGATACGCAGTATTTT

clone size: NA
J gene: TRBJ2-2
V gene: TRBV30
D gene: NA
CDR3 protein: CASDGSLVTGELFF
CDR3 DNA: TGTGCCTCTGACGGGAGTTTGGTCACCGGGGAGCTGTTTTTT

clone size: NA
J gene: TRBJ2-1
V gene: TRBV4-2
D gene: TRBD1
CDR3 protein: CASSYEPGQAMDEQFF
CDR3 DNA: TGTGCCAGCAGCTACGAGCCGGGACAGGCAATGGATGAGCAGTTCTTC

clone size: NA
J gene: TRBJ1-6
V gene: TRBV7-8
D gene: TRBD1
CDR3 protein: CASSLGVTGSSPLHF
CDR3 DNA: TGTGCCAGCAGCTTAGGTGTGACAGGGAGTTCACCCCTCCACTTT

clone size: NA
J gene: TRBJ2-3
V gene: TRBV9
D gene: TRBD1
CDR3 protein: CASSVVSGGTDTQYF
CDR3 DNA: TGTGCCAGCAGCGTAGTGTCAGGGGGAACAGATACGCAGTATTTT

clone size: once
J gene: TRBJ1-2
V gene: TRBV30
D gene: NA
CDR3 protein: CAWTGGYGYTF
CDR3 DNA: TGTGCCTGGACGGGAGGCTATGGCTACACCTTC

clone size: few
J gene: TRBJ2-1
V gene: TRBV14
D gene: NA
CDR3 protein: CASSQHVRNEQFF
CDR3 DNA: TGTGCCAGCAGCCAACACGTCCGCAATGAGCAGTTCTTC

clone size: few
J gene: TRBJ2-3
V gene: TRBV7-2
D gene: NA
CDR3 protein: CASSRTGTNTDTQYF
CDR3 DNA: TGTGCCAGCAGCCGAACCGGGACAAACACAGATACGCAGTATTTT

clone size: NA
J gene: TRBJ2-7
V gene: TRBV7-9
D gene: NA
CDR3 protein: CASSFRNSYEQYF
CDR3 DNA: TGTGCCAGCAGCTTCAGGAATTCCTACGAGCAGTACTTC

clone size: few
J gene: TRBJ2-5
V gene: TRBV29-1
D gene: NA
CDR3 protein: CSVRLGTQYF
CDR3 DNA: TGCAGCGTAAGGTTGGGGACCCAGTACTTC